This record concerns one T cell receptor (beta chain) sequence. Its target is not known. The sample is drawn from a study of T cell repertoires in cytomegalovirus infection. Across the whole study: Recently identified HLA-C-restricted CMV epitopes were used, and well-studied HLA-B-restricted CMV epitopes were used as well. An indication of both CMV infection and matching HLA type came from public TCR beta signatures.

TCRdb passed the reads through MiXCR, listing each CDR3 protein once. This table holds around 800,000 distinct CDR3 sequences, 30% to 35% found once. Trimming removed 3 bases from V and 6 bases from J; junction bases left unmatched: 5. The CDR3 runs to 15 residues. Germline assignment: CDR1 SGDLS and CDR2 YYNGEE. Study results and limitations: Predominance within the ex vivo response was attributable to HLA-C-restricted CMV-specific TCR beta clonotypes.

The sequence was collected from a human donor in good health (CMV status not recorded). Some clones in this sample may be carry-over from other donors' samples. V and J are TRBV9 and TRBJ2-2; 10 bases fit TRBD1. The material sequenced was cultured CD8+ T cells from PBMCs, taken from culture after CMV antigen stimulation. CDR3 sequence reads: CASSGTGTGAGELFF. CDR3 sequence (DNA): TGTGCCAGCAGCGGGACCGGGACAGGGGCCGGGGAGCTGTTTTTT.